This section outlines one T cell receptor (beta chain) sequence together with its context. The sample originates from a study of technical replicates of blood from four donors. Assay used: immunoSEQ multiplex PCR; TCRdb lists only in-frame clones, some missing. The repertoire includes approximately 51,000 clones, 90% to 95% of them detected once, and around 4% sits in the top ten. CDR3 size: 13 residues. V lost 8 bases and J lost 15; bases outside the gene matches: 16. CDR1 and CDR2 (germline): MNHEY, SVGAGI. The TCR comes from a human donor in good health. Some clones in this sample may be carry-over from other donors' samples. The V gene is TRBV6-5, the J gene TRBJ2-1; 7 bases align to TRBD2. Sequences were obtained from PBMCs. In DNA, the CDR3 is TGTGCCAGCTGCCTCGGCCCCGCGGGAGTGGTGTTCTTC. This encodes CASCLGPAGVVFF.